The 10 T cell receptor beta chains presented below share a single source sample, sequenced in a study of OX40 agonist ivuxolimab in advanced cancers. Some clones are missing from TCRdb's copy, which holds only in-frame ones; the method was immunoSEQ multiplex PCR. This table has 81,000 or so clones, just over 90% appearing once. This specimen was CD4+ or CD8+ T cells sorted from blood, taken in a trial of the OX40 agonist ivuxolimab. The receptors stem from an adult with an advanced solid tumor such as melanoma, head and neck, liver or kidney cancer.

The gene calls are TRBV9 and TRBJ2-1; D is uncertain. The CDR3 loop spans 16 amino acids. Trimming removed 3 bases from V and 0 bases from J, with 13 bases in between. Germline V gene lookup returns CDR1 SGDLS and CDR2 YYNGEE. The DNA of the CDR3 is TGTGCCAGCAGCGCGCTAGGGTACGGCTCCTACAATGAGCAGTTCTTC. This encodes CASSALGYGSYNEQFF.

The rearrangement joins TRBV19 to TRBJ2-1, with D perhaps matching TRBD2 (5 bases). Germline CDR1 and CDR2: LNHDA and SQIVND (reference sequence). V lost 1 base to trimming and J lost 0 bases, with 10 bases between them. This CDR3 has 16 amino acids. CDR3 DNA: TGTGCCAGTAGTATAGTTGGGCTAGCCTCCTACAATGAGCAGTTCTTC. It translates to CASSIVGLASYNEQFF.

The chain recombines TRBV4-3 with TRBJ2-7, with a possible D match to TRBD1 (5 bases). Germline V gene data show CDR1 as LGHNA and CDR2 as YSLEER. Trimming took off 4 bases at V and 1 base at J, with 17 bases between the two ends. CDR3 size: 16 residues. The CDR3: CASSPGRGSLSYEQYF. In DNA form, the CDR3 reads TGCGCCAGCAGCCCAGGTAGGGGTTCCCTATCCTACGAGCAGTACTTC.

V is TRBV5-6 and J is TRBJ2-7; D is ambiguous. There are 14 residues in the CDR3. Trimming left V 0 bases short and J 3 bases short, with 10 bases between. Germline loops: CDR1 SGHDT, CDR2 YYEEEE. CDR3 sequence (DNA): TGTGCCAGCAGCTTGGGCCTGGAGAACTACGAGCAGTACTTC. This sequence encodes CASSLGLENYEQYF.

The V call is TRBV7-2, the J call TRBJ1-1, with D tentatively TRBD1 (6 bases). Trimming left V 1 base short and J 1 base short, with 7 bases between. The CDR3 is made up of 14 amino acids. Germline V gene lookup returns CDR1 SGHTA and CDR2 FQGNSA. CDR3 region: CASSLGTANTEAFF. CDR3 sequence (DNA): TGTGCCAGCAGCTTAGGGACAGCGAACACTGAAGCTTTCTTT. Using reference TRBV7-2 and TRBJ1-1 for the parts outside the CDR3, the full variable domain is GAGVSQSPSNKVTEKGKDVELRCDPISGHTALYWYRQSLGQGLEFLIYFQGNSAPDKSGLPSDRFSAERTGGSVSTLTIQRTQQEDSAVYLCASSLGTANTEAFFGQGTRLTVV.

The chain has TRBV28 and TRBJ1-4; no reliable D call. The CDR3 spans 13 residues. V gave up 2 bases and J gave up 16 bases, with 17 bases separating them. Germline values: CDR1 MDHEN, CDR2 SYDVKM. The CDR3 reads CASSLTDYSEAFF. CDR3 sequence (DNA): TGTGCCAGCAGTTTAACCGATTACTCCGAGGCGTTTTTT.

The V and J genes are TRBV28 and TRBJ1-1; tentative D call: TRBD1 (5 bases). Trimming pared 7 bases from V and 2 bases from J, leaving 11 bases between. CDR1 and CDR2 (germline): MDHEN, SYDVKM. The CDR3 contains 13 residues. The CDR3 sequence: CASTLGGNTEAFF. In DNA, the CDR3 is TGTGCCAGCACCCTGGGGGGAAACACTGAAGCTTTCTTT.

The chain links TRBV6-5 to TRBJ2-1; either TRBD1 or TRBD2 may fit D (6 bases each). Germline loops: CDR1 MNHEY, CDR2 SVGAGI. V lost 0 bases and J lost 5, with 8 bases in between. CDR3 length equals 14 residues. CDR3 sequence: CASSYSGGDNEQFF. As DNA, the CDR3 is TGTGCCAGCAGTTACTCCGGGGGCGACAATGAGCAGTTCTTC.

This clone has just one count. The chain is built from TRBV2 and TRBJ1-2; D is uncertain. Trimming stripped 4 bases from V and 0 bases from J, with 9 bases between. The CDR3 covers 14 residues. CDR1 is SNHLY and CDR2 is FYNNEI in the germline V gene. CDR3 sequence (DNA): TGTGCCAGCAGTGTCAGGACTGCTAACTATGGCTACACCTTC. Protein product: CASSVRTANYGYTF.

This clone is a singleton in its sample. The rearrangement links TRBV28 to TRBJ2-3; D remains ambiguous. Deletions cut 2 bases from V and 2 bases from J, with 11 bases between. Germline-derived CDR1 and CDR2 are MDHEN and SYDVKM. The CDR3 is made up of 15 amino acids. The CDR3 sequence is CASSLSVRLTDTQYF. The DNA of the CDR3 is TGTGCCAGCAGTTTAAGTGTGAGACTCACAGATACGCAGTATTTT.